These 28 T cell receptor beta chains originate from one sample sequenced in a study of shared clonotypes between healthy human individuals. Naive-designated CD8 cells lacked CD45RO, were positively enriched for CCR7, and omitted terminally differentiated effector memory CD45RA+ cells. Method: immunoSEQ multiplex PCR; TCRdb's copy keeps in-frame clones and lacks some. This table holds hundreds of thousands of clones, around 93% found once. Sequencing was done on a sample of naive CD8+ T cells sorted from blood. All receptors derive from a man aged 25-45 years in good health.

CDR3 in DNA: TGTGCCAGCACCTTGGACAGGTTGGGCTACACCTTC. It codes for CASTLDRLGYTF. The chain joins TRBV6-1 to TRBJ1-2; TRBD1 agrees at 7 bases. The trim removed 7 bases at V and 8 bases at J, leaving 7 bases unmatched. Germline V CDR1 and CDR2: MNHNS, SASEGT. This CDR3 has 12 amino acids.

This clone was observed a single time. The chain links TRBV9 to TRBJ2-7, with TRBD2 matching 12 bases. Germline-derived CDR1 and CDR2 are SGDLS and YYNGEE. This CDR3 has 14 amino acids. Trimming removed 4 bases from V and 9 bases from J; junction bases left unmatched: 8. Here the CDR3 DNA reads TGTGCCAGCAGCTCGAGGACTAGCGGGGCCGGGCAGTACTTC. Translation gives CASSSRTSGAGQYF.

This chain connects TRBV19 to TRBJ1-5; D call uncertain. Germline V gives CDR1 LNHDA, CDR2 SQIVND (reference sequence). Trimming shortened V by 4 bases and J by 0 bases, and 16 bases separated the two germline ends. The CDR3 is 17 amino acids. The CDR3 region is CASSTGPVAFSNQPQHF. The DNA for the CDR3 is TGTGCCAGTAGTACCGGGCCAGTTGCCTTTAGCAATCAGCCCCAGCATTTT.

This chain links TRBV4-1 with TRBJ1-5; D not resolved. The CDR3 totals 13 residues. The ends were cut back, 3 bases at V and 5 bases at J, with 8 bases in the middle. The germline CDR1 and CDR2 sequences are MGHRA and YSYEKL. This chain's CDR3 is CASSHYGDQPQHF. CDR3 in DNA: TGCGCCAGCAGCCACTACGGCGATCAGCCCCAGCATTTT.

The CDR3 DNA is TGTGCCAGCAGTAGGTATTCCTACGAGCAGTACTTC. Its protein is CASSRYSYEQYF. The V call is TRBV27, the J call TRBJ2-7; D not resolved. Germline V lookup: CDR1 MNHEY, CDR2 SMNVEV (reference sequence). This CDR3 region has 12 residues. V was trimmed by 5 bases and J by 1 base, leaving 6 bases between them.

The chain uses TRBV7-9 and TRBJ1-2; 10 bases are a match to TRBD1. Germline V lookup: CDR1 SEHNR, CDR2 FQNEAQ (reference sequence). The V and J ends lost 2 bases and 4 bases, in that order; junction bases with no gene match: 10. This CDR3 is built from 17 residues. CDR3 nucleotides: TGTGCCAGCAGCTTACTACCAGGACAGGGGGTAATCTATGGCTACACCTTC. This encodes CASSLLPGQGVIYGYTF.

Note on this clone: The same CDR3 arises from other DNA sequences in this sample as well. J is TRBJ2-7 and V is TRBV9; D is possibly TRBD2 (5 bases). The CDR3 covers 14 residues. V lost 0 bases and J 0 bases, leaving 7 bases between the germline ends. The germline gives CDR1 SGDLS, CDR2 YYNGEE. The CDR3 sequence is CASSVGTDSYEQYF. CDR3 bases: TGTGCCAGCAGCGTAGGGACTGACTCCTACGAGCAGTACTTC.

The chain carries TRBV19 and TRBJ1-4; D is possibly TRBD1 (6 bases). Germline V gives CDR1 LNHDA, CDR2 SQIVND (reference sequence). This CDR3 comprises 17 residues. The V end was cut by 5 bases, the J end by 0 bases, with 16 bases between. CDR3 DNA: TGTGCCAGTAGTCTATTGGACAGCAAAGCAACTAATGAAAAACTGTTTTTT. It encodes CASSLLDSKATNEKLFF.

The genes are TRBV6-5 and TRBJ2-1; TRBD2 is a possible D gene (6 bases). The CDR3 runs 14 residues. Germline V gene sequence: CDR1 MNHEY, CDR2 SVGAGI. V lost 2 bases to trimming and J lost 9 bases, with 14 bases between them. CDR3 coding DNA: TGTGCCAGCAGTTACAGTAGCGGCCGGGGTGAGCAGTTCTTC. This sequence encodes CASSYSSGRGEQFF.

The chain recombines TRBV12-5 with TRBJ1-2; no clear D. The CDR3 covers 16 residues. From germline, CDR1 is LGHNT and CDR2 FRNRAP. V was cut by 5 bases and J by 2 bases, with 18 bases left in between. The CDR3 protein is CASGPLLLDKNYGYTF. For the CDR3, the DNA is TGTGCTAGTGGTCCGCTTCTCCTTGACAAAAACTATGGCTACACCTTC.

The rearrangement uses TRBV27 and TRBJ2-3; TRBD1 might be the D (6 bases). CDR1 MNHEY and CDR2 SMNVEV come from the germline V gene (reference sequence). This CDR3 spans 15 amino acids. V lost 2 bases to trimming and J lost 3 bases, with 12 bases between them. The CDR3 loop is CASSLRWGRTDTQYF. The CDR3, as DNA: TGTGCCAGCAGTTTACGGTGGGGGCGGACAGATACGCAGTATTTT.

V is TRBV19 and J is TRBJ2-7, with D possibly being TRBD2 (6 bases). There are 13 residues in the CDR3. V was shortened by 4 bases and J by 3 bases, with 10 bases between the two germline ends. Germline CDR1 reads LNHDA; CDR2 reads SQIVND (reference sequence). CDR3 loop: CASSSGDHYEQYF. The CDR3 coding sequence is TGTGCCAGTAGTAGCGGGGATCACTACGAGCAGTACTTC.

V usage is TRBV10-2 and J usage is TRBJ2-5; a possible D gene is TRBD1 (6 bases). The CDR3 spans 14 residues. The ends were cut back, 7 bases at V and 7 bases at J, with 19 bases in the middle. CDR1 and CDR2 (germline): WSHSY, SAAADI. Here the CDR3 DNA reads TGCGCCAGCATACACAGGGCGATTTCGGGGACCCAGTACTTC. Translation: CASIHRAISGTQYF.

The genes are TRBV15 and TRBJ2-7; 7 bases map to TRBD1. The CDR3 loop spans 16 amino acids. V was pared by 4 bases and J by 2 bases, with 11 bases of the junction left unmatched. Germline CDR1 reads LNHNV; CDR2 reads YYDKDF (reference sequence). The CDR3, as DNA: TGTGCCACCAGCACAGGGGGAACTGGGGGAGCCTACGAGCAGTACTTC. Translating gives CATSTGGTGGAYEQYF.

This clone was detected only a few times. V is TRBV4-1 and J is TRBJ1-4, with no clear D. CDR3 size: 12 residues. V dropped 0 bases and J dropped 11 bases, with 7 bases sitting between them. The V gene's germline CDR1 is MGHRA and CDR2 YSYEKL. CDR3 sequence: CASSQEGRKLFF. CDR3 DNA sequence: TGCGCCAGCAGCCAAGAAGGGAGGAAACTGTTTTTT.

Written as DNA, the CDR3 is TGCAGCGTTGAAGATCCTTGGCGCACAGATACGCAGTATTTT. Translating gives CSVEDPWRTDTQYF. This chain links TRBV29-1 with TRBJ2-3; D gene unclear. The CDR3 spans 14 residues. Germline V lookup: CDR1 SQVTM, CDR2 ANQGSEA. The ends were cut back, 0 bases at V and 1 base at J, with 8 bases in the middle.

This clone showed up just a few times. For the CDR3, the DNA is TGTGCCAGCAGTTTTCCGGAGGGTAGGACTTTCTTT. Translating it yields CASSFPEGRTFF. This sequence joins TRBV27 and TRBJ1-1; D is ambiguous. Trimming stripped 3 bases from V and 12 bases from J, with 14 bases between. Germline lookup yields CDR1 MNHEY and CDR2 SMNVEV (reference sequence). The CDR3 runs 12 residues.

This clone has only a few counts. At the DNA level, this CDR3 is encoded by other sequences in the same sample as well. The V gene is TRBV27, the J gene TRBJ2-7; D not resolved. The CDR3 is 14 residues long. The germline gives CDR1 MNHEY, CDR2 SMNVEV (reference sequence). Trimming removed 0 bases from V and 0 bases from J, with 6 bases in between. The CDR3 coding sequence is TGTGCCAGCAGTTTATCGCGGAGCTCCTACGAGCAGTACTTC. It specifies CASSLSRSSYEQYF.

This chain uses TRBV7-6 with TRBJ1-1; D is possibly TRBD1 (6 bases). Between the trimmed V and J ends, which lost 3 bases and 6 bases, there was a span of 17 bases. CDR1 is SGHVS and CDR2 is FNYEAQ in the germline V gene. CDR3 length equals 15 residues. The CDR3 spells CASSFAAGAPAEAFF. The CDR3 nucleotides are TGTGCCAGCAGCTTTGCCGCAGGGGCGCCCGCTGAAGCTTTCTTT.

The V gene is TRBV28, the J gene TRBJ2-3; the D is unclear. The V end lost 2 bases, the J end lost 6 bases, and 12 bases lay between the germline ends. In germline, CDR1 is MDHEN, CDR2 SYDVKM. The CDR3 sequence is 14 residues long. The CDR3 DNA sequence: TGTGCCAGCAGTTTAACGACTGATCGGGATACGCAGTATTTT. Translation gives CASSLTTDRDTQYF.

As concerns this clone: Other nucleotide sequences from this sample produce the same CDR3. The chain uses TRBV4-1 and TRBJ1-1; D unclear. The V end lost 1 base, the J end lost 2 bases, and 5 bases lay between the germline ends. The germline CDR1 and CDR2 sequences are MGHRA and YSYEKL. CDR3 length equals 13 residues. As DNA, the CDR3 is TGCGCCAGCAGCCAAGTACTTAACACTGAAGCTTTCTTT. It specifies CASSQVLNTEAFF.

The rearrangement uses TRBV7-8 and TRBJ2-7; 9 bases map to TRBD2. The length of the CDR3 is 14 residues. The J segment lost 4 bases and the V segment lost 2 bases, leaving 3 bases of the junction unmatched. Germline values: CDR1 SGHVS, CDR2 FQNEAQ. CDR3 residues: CASSLLGLAYEQYF. CDR3 coding DNA: TGTGCCAGCAGCTTATTGGGACTAGCATACGAGCAGTACTTC.

Remarks on this clone: The same CDR3 is also encoded by other DNA sequences in this sample. The rearrangement joins TRBV28 to TRBJ2-3, with D hard to call. The CDR3 spans 12 residues. CDR1 and CDR2 (germline): MDHEN, SYDVKM. V was pared by 3 bases and J by 4 bases, with 5 bases between. CDR3 amino acids: CASSFAPDTQYF. As DNA, the CDR3 is TGTGCCAGCAGTTTTGCCCCAGATACGCAGTATTTT.

A remark on this clone: The same CDR3 arises from other DNA sequences in this sample as well. The chain recombines TRBV5-4 with TRBJ1-1, with D perhaps matching TRBD1 (6 bases). Germline V CDR1 and CDR2: SGHNT, YYREEE (reference sequence). V lost 4 bases and J 1 base, leaving 8 bases between the germline ends. The CDR3 is made up of 13 amino acids. The CDR3 sequence is CASSLTGNTEAFF. The CDR3 DNA reads as TGTGCCAGCAGCCTGACAGGGAACACTGAAGCTTTCTTT.

The chain uses TRBV7-8 and TRBJ2-7; unclear D gene. This CDR3 is built from 15 residues. The ends were cut back, 1 base at V and 1 base at J, with 11 bases in the middle. The germline gives CDR1 SGHVS, CDR2 FQNEAQ. The CDR3 loop is CASSLGRQGSYEQYF. The CDR3 DNA reads TGTGCCAGCAGCTTAGGGCGGCAAGGTTCCTACGAGCAGTACTTC.

The rearrangement uses TRBV29-1 and TRBJ2-7; D is perhaps TRBD2 (6 bases). Germline V gene sequence: CDR1 SQVTM, CDR2 ANQGSEA. With 4 bases removed from V and 5 bases from J, the gap between germline ends came to 21 bases. The CDR3 sequence is 15 residues long. The CDR3 nucleotides are TGCAGCGTTGTATATTTTGTCGGGGGTGGGCACGAGCAGTACTTC. Its protein product is CSVVYFVGGGHEQYF.

The rearrangement joins TRBV19 to TRBJ2-6, with D tentatively TRBD1 (6 bases). The germline V and J ends were trimmed by 5 bases and 0 bases, with 26 bases remaining between them. The CDR3 is 21 amino acids. CDR1 is LNHDA, CDR2 SQIVND, per germline (reference sequence). The CDR3 DNA is TGTGCCAGTAGTGAGACCCCGGGCAGGGGAATCCCATCCTCTGGGGCCAACGTCCTGACTTTC. Translating it yields CASSETPGRGIPSSGANVLTF.

Comments on this clone: Other nucleotide sequences from this sample produce the same CDR3. V is TRBV5-1 and J is TRBJ2-1, with D maybe TRBD1 (6 bases). CDR3 length equals 13 residues. CDR1 is SGHRS, CDR2 YFSETQ, per germline. Between the trimmed V and J ends, which lost 4 bases and 3 bases, there was a span of 8 bases. The CDR3 DNA reads as TGCGCCAGCAGCCCGGACAGCTACAATGAGCAGTTCTTC. Protein sequence: CASSPDSYNEQFF.